The 2 T cell receptor beta chains in this list originate from one sample, sequenced in a study of lymphopenia after photon versus proton radiotherapy. Assay: immunoSEQ multiplex PCR; the TCRdb copy retains only in-frame clones and omits some. In the table there are some 20,000 clones, 85% to 95% of which are singletons. The sequenced sample was peripheral blood, obtained from a patient treated with photon-based radiotherapy. The origin of the receptors is a man aged 60 to 75 with pancreatic cancer.

The chain employs TRBV4-2 and TRBJ1-2, with a weak D call TRBD1 (5 bases). Looked up from germline, CDR1 is LGHNA and CDR2 is YNFKEQ. CDR3 length equals 19 residues. Trimming took 0 bases from V and 0 from J, leaving 20 bases between them. The CDR3 is CASSQDLGNRRASNYGYTF. The DNA of the CDR3 is TGTGCCAGCAGCCAAGATCTGGGGAACAGGAGAGCTTCTAACTATGGCTACACCTTC.

The chain links TRBV23-1 to TRBJ1-6; 7 bases match TRBD1. TRBV23-1 is an ORF for which the function is uncertain. V was pared by 4 bases and J by 11 bases, with 11 bases of the junction left unmatched. The CDR3 covers 15 residues. The CDR3 loop is CASSRGQDPNTPLHF. The DNA for the CDR3 is TGCGCCAGCAGTCGTGGACAGGACCCCAATACACCCCTCCACTTT.